The next 10 T cell receptor beta chains were all read from a single sample in a study of blood T cells in healthy people across ages. Sample-barcoded 5' priming and a J-beta primer mix drove a second PCR of about 6 to 12 cycles. TCRdb processed the 5' RACE reads anew with MiXCR; each CDR3 protein has one entry. The sample contains around 900,000 distinct CDR3 sequences, 29% of which appear only once. Material for sequencing was blood. These receptors were obtained from a woman aged 80 or over in good health.

This clonotype was counted only a few times. The chain has TRBV6-2 or TRBV6-3 and TRBJ1-6; no reliable D call. The length of the CDR3 is 12 residues. Trimming stripped 4 bases from V and 15 bases from J, with 13 bases between. Germline V lookup: CDR1 MNHEY, CDR2 SVGEGT. The CDR3 loop is CASSSARYFLHF. CDR3 DNA: TGTGCCAGCAGTTCGGCACGGTACTTCCTCCACTTT.

In this sample, this clonotype turned up a few times. Possible read error: a much larger clone is one base away. This chain connects TRBV7-6 to TRBJ2-5; the D is unclear. The germline V gene encodes CDR1 SGHVS and CDR2 FNYEAQ. The ends were cut back, 4 bases at V and 11 bases at J, with 29 bases in the middle. The length of the CDR3 is 17 residues. CDR3 sequence reads: CASSSPSESIPNNEQYF. The CDR3 coding sequence is TGTGCCAGCAGCTCTCCCTCCGAGTCCATCCCTAACAATGAGCAGTACTTC.

This clonotype was counted only a few times. The chain carries TRBV20-1 and TRBJ1-2; weak D call: TRBD1 (6 bases). Germline CDR1 and CDR2: DFQATT and SNEGSKA (reference sequence). CDR3 length: 11 residues. V lost 5 bases, J lost 4 bases, and 8 bases lay in between. CDR3 sequence (DNA): TGCAGTGCTCAGGACAGCTATGGCTACACCTTC. Protein product: CSAQDSYGYTF.

This chain links TRBV5-1 with TRBJ2-7; 8 bases fit TRBD2. V dropped 4 bases and J dropped 2; count of bases not matched to a gene: 5. The CDR3 length is 14 residues. Germline CDR1 and CDR2: SGHRS and YFSETQ. CDR3 DNA: TGCGCCAGCAGCCTTAGCGGGGATGCCTACGAGCAGTACTTC. Protein product: CASSLSGDAYEQYF. The whole variable domain, filled in from reference TRBV5-1 and TRBJ2-7, reads KAGVTQTPRYLIKTRGQQVTLSCSPISGHRSVSWYQQTPGQGLQFLFEYFSETQRNKGNFPGRFSGRQFSNSRSEMNVSTLELGDSALYLCASSLSGDAYEQYFGPGTRLTVT.

Many counts were recorded for this clonotype. This sequence joins TRBV3-1 and TRBJ1-6; 8 bases agree with TRBD1. The CDR3 has 14 residues. The V gene end was trimmed by 6 bases and the J gene end by 10 bases; junction bases not matched to a gene: 8. The V gene's germline CDR1 is LGHDT and CDR2 YNNKEL (reference sequence). In DNA form, the CDR3 reads TGTGCCAGCAGGGTCCAGGGGGCTGGCTCACCCCTCCACTTT. Protein sequence: CASRVQGAGSPLHF.

This clonotype was found a few times. This chain links TRBV20-1 with TRBJ2-1; D may be TRBD2 (5 bases). CDR1 is DFQATT, CDR2 SNEGSKA, per germline (reference sequence). The CDR3 has 14 amino acids. V lost 3 bases and J 6 bases, leaving 15 bases between the germline ends. CDR3 protein: CSASLRPAGNEQFF. The CDR3 nucleotides are TGCAGTGCTAGCCTCCGACCCGCGGGCAATGAGCAGTTCTTC.

Notes on this clonotype: Possible read error: a much larger clone is one base away. The genes are TRBV6-5 and TRBJ1-2; 8 bases match TRBD1. CDR3 length: 16 amino acids. Germline loops: CDR1 MNHEY, CDR2 SVGAGI. V lost 7 bases, J lost 6 bases, and 16 bases stayed unmatched. The CDR3 sequence: CASNPQTGTGTHGYTF. The CDR3 DNA reads as TGTGCCAGCAACCCCCAAACCGGGACAGGAACCCATGGCTACACCTTC.

This clonotype was observed many times. V gene TRBV6-5 combines with J gene TRBJ2-7; TRBD2 agrees at 7 bases. The CDR3 totals 15 residues. Germline V gives CDR1 MNHEY, CDR2 SVGAGI. After removal of 6 bases from V and 8 bases from J, the junction contained 16 bases not matched to a gene. The CDR3 spells CASSRTREGTGKQYF. CDR3 coding DNA: TGTGCCAGCAGCCGGACTAGGGAGGGAACTGGAAAGCAGTACTTC.

This clonotype was observed at least ten times. This chain joins TRBV7-2 and TRBJ2-1; 11 bases map to TRBD2. The CDR3 spans 16 residues. Germline assignment: CDR1 SGHTA and CDR2 FQGNSA. Germline trimming cut 5 bases from V and 4 bases from J; bases unmatched to any gene: 7. CDR3 in amino acids: CASSPITSGGYNEQFF. Written as DNA, the CDR3 is TGTGCCAGCAGCCCAATAACTAGCGGGGGTTACAATGAGCAGTTCTTC.

The chain has TRBV5-1 and TRBJ1-2; 9 bases agree with TRBD1. Germline CDR1 is SGHRS and CDR2 is YFSETQ. With V trimmed by 0 bases and J by 3 bases, 3 bases remained unmatched. CDR3 size: 15 residues. CDR3 sequence reads: CASSLVTGGDYGYTF. Here the CDR3 DNA reads TGCGCCAGCAGCTTGGTTACAGGGGGCGACTATGGCTACACCTTC.